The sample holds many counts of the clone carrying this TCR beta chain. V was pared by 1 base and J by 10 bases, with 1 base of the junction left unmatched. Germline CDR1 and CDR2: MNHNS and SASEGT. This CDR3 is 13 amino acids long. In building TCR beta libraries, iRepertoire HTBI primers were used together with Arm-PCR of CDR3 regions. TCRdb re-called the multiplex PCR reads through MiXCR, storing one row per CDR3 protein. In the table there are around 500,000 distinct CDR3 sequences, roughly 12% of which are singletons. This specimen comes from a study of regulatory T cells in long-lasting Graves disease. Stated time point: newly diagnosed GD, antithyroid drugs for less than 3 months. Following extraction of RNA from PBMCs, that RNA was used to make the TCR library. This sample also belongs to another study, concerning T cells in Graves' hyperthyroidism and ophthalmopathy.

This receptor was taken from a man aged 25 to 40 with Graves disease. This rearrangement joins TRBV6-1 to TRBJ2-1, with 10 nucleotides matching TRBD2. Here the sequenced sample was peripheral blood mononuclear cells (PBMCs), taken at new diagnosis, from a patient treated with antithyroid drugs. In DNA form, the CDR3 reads TGTGCCAGCAGTGAAGTGGGACTAGCGGAGCAGTTCTTC. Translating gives CASSEVGLAEQFF.